Shown below are 19 T cell receptor beta chains from a single sample sequenced in a study of blood T cell repertoires in COVID-19. The repertoire was sequenced with immunoSEQ multiplex PCR; TCRdb's copy has only in-frame clones and lacks some. The table shows approximately 150,000 clones, with 82% occurring only once. The sequenced sample consisted of peripheral blood. The origin of the receptors is an older woman with acute or convalescent COVID-19.

In this sample, this clone turned up a few times. The chain is built from TRBV4-3 and TRBJ1-6, with 9 bases identical to TRBD1. V lost 0 bases to trimming and J lost 7 bases; unmatched junction nucleotides: 4. In germline, CDR1 is LGHNA, CDR2 YSLEER. The CDR3 covers 16 residues. CDR3 in amino acids: CASSQDLGQGNSPLHF. In DNA form, the CDR3 reads TGCGCCAGCAGCCAAGATCTCGGACAGGGGAATTCACCCCTCCACTTT.

V gene TRBV5-1 combines with J gene TRBJ2-7, with 9 positions matching TRBD2. J gave up 6 bases and V 4 bases, and 11 bases lay outside the gene matches. Per germline, CDR1 SGHRS and CDR2 YFSETQ. The CDR3 runs 15 residues. The CDR3 DNA sequence: TGCGCCAGCAGCCCCACCGCGGGGGGGCGTCCCGAGCAGTACTTC. This sequence encodes CASSPTAGGRPEQYF.

The gene calls are TRBV5-6 and TRBJ1-2; D might be TRBD1 (5 bases). The CDR3 sequence is 12 residues long. The ends were cut back, 0 bases at V and 8 bases at J, with 8 bases in the middle. From germline, CDR1 is SGHDT and CDR2 YYEEEE. The CDR3 is CASSLAGIGYTF. In DNA, the CDR3 is TGTGCCAGCAGCTTGGCAGGGATCGGCTACACCTTC.

Of note for this clone: The junction departs from the called germline gene at one end, perhaps through a read error. The chain recombines TRBV7-7 with TRBJ2-5; D is perhaps TRBD2 (6 bases). The CDR3 has 13 amino acids. Germline assignment: CDR1 SSHAT and CDR2 FNYEAQ (reference sequence). CDR3 sequence reads: CASSLGGKETQYF. DNA for the CDR3: TGTGCTAGCAGCTTAGGAGGGAAAGAGACCCAGTACTTC.

V and J are TRBV5-1 and TRBJ2-5, with 7 bases lining up with TRBD2. Germline V gene data show CDR1 as SGHRS and CDR2 as YFSETQ. V lost 3 bases and J lost 1; bases outside the gene matches: 6. The CDR3 contains 15 residues. In DNA, the CDR3 is TGCGCCAGCAGCTCGGGGGGAGGCTTCCAAGAGACCCAGTACTTC. The encoded protein is CASSSGGGFQETQYF.

The V and J genes are TRBV7-9 and TRBJ2-1; 10 bases fit TRBD2. The CDR3 sequence is 16 residues long. Germline V gene sequence: CDR1 SEHNR, CDR2 FQNEAQ (reference sequence). With V trimmed by 5 bases and J by 0 bases, 4 bases remained unmatched. DNA for the CDR3: TGTGCCAGCAGCCCCACTAGCGGGGTCTCCTACAATGAGCAGTTCTTC. Its protein is CASSPTSGVSYNEQFF.

The rearrangement links TRBV28 to TRBJ1-2; tentatively, D is TRBD1 (6 bases). The CDR3 consists of 11 residues. CDR1 and CDR2 from the germline V gene are MDHEN and SYDVKM. Trimming removed 10 bases at V and 5 bases at J, with 11 bases between. CDR3 in DNA: TGTGCCACGGGGGGGCGTTATGGCTACACCTTC. This encodes CATGGRYGYTF.

This rearrangement joins TRBV28 to TRBJ1-5, with 11 nucleotides matching TRBD1. The CDR3 has 15 amino acids. J was trimmed by 4 bases and V by 7 bases; bases with no gene match: 6. Germline V gene data show CDR1 as MDHEN and CDR2 as SYDVKM. The CDR3 spells CASTEGQGGNQPQHF. In DNA form, the CDR3 reads TGTGCCAGCACCGAGGGACAGGGGGGTAATCAGCCCCAGCATTTT. Together with reference TRBV28 and TRBJ1-5, the CDR3 gives the full variable domain: DVKVTQSSRYLVKRTGEKVFLECVQDMDHENMFWYRQDPGLGLRLIYFSYDVKMKEKGDIPEGYSVSREKKERFSLILESASTNQTSMYLCASTEGQGGNQPQHFGDGTRLSIL.

This sequence joins TRBV9 and TRBJ1-4; D is unresolved. This CDR3 contains 16 residues. Germline V gene lookup returns CDR1 SGDLS and CDR2 YYNGEE. The V gene lost 0 bases and the J gene lost 4 bases, with 13 bases spanning the gap. DNA for the CDR3: TGTGCCAGCAGCGTAGAATCCGGACTTGGTAATGAAAAACTGTTTTTT. Its translation: CASSVESGLGNEKLFF.

The chain couples TRBV28 to TRBJ2-7, with TRBD2 matching 8 bases. This CDR3 spans 18 amino acids. Trimming removed 3 bases from V and 6 bases from J; junction bases left unmatched: 19. CDR1 is MDHEN and CDR2 is SYDVKM in the germline V gene. For the CDR3, the DNA is TGTGCCAGCAGTTTGGAAACTAGCGGACCCGGTCGGTTAGGCGAGCAGTACTTC. Translating it yields CASSLETSGPGRLGEQYF.

A single count supports this clone. The V and J genes are TRBV19 and TRBJ1-2; the match to TRBD1 covers 8 bases. The CDR3 runs to 13 residues. After removal of 6 bases from V and 4 bases from J, the junction contained 4 bases not matched to a gene. Germline CDR1 and CDR2: LNHDA and SQIVND (reference sequence). CDR3 sequence (DNA): TGTGCCAGTAGACAGGGACAGGTCTATGGCTACACCTTC. Translating gives CASRQGQVYGYTF.

The chain uses TRBV3-1 (or the pseudogene TRBV3-2) and TRBJ2-2; possibly TRBD2 for D (6 bases). CDR1 and CDR2 from the germline V gene are LGHDT and YNNKEL (reference sequence). Deletions cut 1 base from V and 6 bases from J, with 9 bases between. CDR3 size: 14 residues. The CDR3 spells CASSQVGGAGELFF. CDR3 nucleotide sequence: TGTGCCAGCAGCCAAGTGGGAGGCGCCGGGGAGCTGTTTTTT.

The V call is TRBV5-5, the J call TRBJ2-5, with TRBD1 matching 8 bases. Germline CDR1 is SGHKS and CDR2 is YYEKEE (reference sequence). The CDR3 is 15 amino acids. Trimming took 2 bases from V and 0 from J; bases not matched to a gene: 3. DNA of the CDR3: TGTGCCAGCAGCTTACTGACAGGGGACCAAGAGACCCAGTACTTC. Its translation: CASSLLTGDQETQYF.

The V gene is TRBV28, the J gene TRBJ1-2; no clear D. The germline CDR1 and CDR2 sequences are MDHEN and SYDVKM. This CDR3 region has 13 residues. V lost 5 bases to trimming and J lost 3 bases, with 10 bases between them. The DNA for the CDR3 is TGTGCCAGCAGTCATTACAGTGACTATGGCTACACCTTC. Translated: CASSHYSDYGYTF.

This chain connects TRBV7-2 to TRBJ1-1, with TRBD1 as a possible D gene (6 bases). This CDR3 spans 15 amino acids. From germline, CDR1 is SGHTA and CDR2 FQGNSA. V was pared by 5 bases and J by 3 bases, with 16 bases between. CDR3 in amino acids: CASSTPNTGYTEAFF. The CDR3, as DNA: TGTGCCAGCAGCACCCCCAATACAGGGTACACTGAAGCTTTCTTT.

Here the CDR3 reads CASSYSRLYEQYF. In DNA, the CDR3 is TGTGCCAGCAGTTACTCGCGGTTGTACGAGCAGTACTTC. This chain joins TRBV6-2 or TRBV6-3 and TRBJ2-7; no clear D gene. Germline V gene lookup returns CDR1 MNHEY and CDR2 SVGEGT. Trimming cost V 0 bases and J 4 bases, with 7 bases left between them. The CDR3 runs to 13 residues.

V and J are TRBV5-1 and TRBJ2-7; D possibly corresponds to TRBD1 (5 bases). This CDR3 region has 15 residues. Deletions cut 4 bases from V and 0 bases from J, with 14 bases between. CDR1 is SGHRS and CDR2 is YFSETQ in the germline V gene. This chain's CDR3 is CASSERGGASYEQYF. The CDR3 bases are TGCGCCAGCAGCGAGCGCGGTGGGGCCTCCTACGAGCAGTACTTC.

V is TRBV25-1 and J is TRBJ1-1; weak D call: TRBD1 (6 bases). Germline V gives CDR1 MGHDK, CDR2 SYGVNS. This CDR3 has 12 amino acids. Trimming pared 3 bases from V and 7 bases from J, leaving 9 bases between. Here the CDR3 reads CASSEGAREAFF. The CDR3 DNA follows: TGTGCCAGCAGTGAGGGGGCCCGTGAAGCTTTCTTT.

This clone was detected only a few times. The chain combines TRBV5-1 with TRBJ1-1, with 7 bases identical to TRBD1. This CDR3 comprises 15 residues. The V and J ends lost 4 bases and 8 bases, in that order; junction bases with no gene match: 14. Germline loops: CDR1 SGHRS, CDR2 YFSETQ. The CDR3 is CASSISYRGRDEAFF. The DNA for the CDR3 is TGCGCCAGCAGCATTTCATACAGGGGTAGGGACGAAGCTTTCTTT.